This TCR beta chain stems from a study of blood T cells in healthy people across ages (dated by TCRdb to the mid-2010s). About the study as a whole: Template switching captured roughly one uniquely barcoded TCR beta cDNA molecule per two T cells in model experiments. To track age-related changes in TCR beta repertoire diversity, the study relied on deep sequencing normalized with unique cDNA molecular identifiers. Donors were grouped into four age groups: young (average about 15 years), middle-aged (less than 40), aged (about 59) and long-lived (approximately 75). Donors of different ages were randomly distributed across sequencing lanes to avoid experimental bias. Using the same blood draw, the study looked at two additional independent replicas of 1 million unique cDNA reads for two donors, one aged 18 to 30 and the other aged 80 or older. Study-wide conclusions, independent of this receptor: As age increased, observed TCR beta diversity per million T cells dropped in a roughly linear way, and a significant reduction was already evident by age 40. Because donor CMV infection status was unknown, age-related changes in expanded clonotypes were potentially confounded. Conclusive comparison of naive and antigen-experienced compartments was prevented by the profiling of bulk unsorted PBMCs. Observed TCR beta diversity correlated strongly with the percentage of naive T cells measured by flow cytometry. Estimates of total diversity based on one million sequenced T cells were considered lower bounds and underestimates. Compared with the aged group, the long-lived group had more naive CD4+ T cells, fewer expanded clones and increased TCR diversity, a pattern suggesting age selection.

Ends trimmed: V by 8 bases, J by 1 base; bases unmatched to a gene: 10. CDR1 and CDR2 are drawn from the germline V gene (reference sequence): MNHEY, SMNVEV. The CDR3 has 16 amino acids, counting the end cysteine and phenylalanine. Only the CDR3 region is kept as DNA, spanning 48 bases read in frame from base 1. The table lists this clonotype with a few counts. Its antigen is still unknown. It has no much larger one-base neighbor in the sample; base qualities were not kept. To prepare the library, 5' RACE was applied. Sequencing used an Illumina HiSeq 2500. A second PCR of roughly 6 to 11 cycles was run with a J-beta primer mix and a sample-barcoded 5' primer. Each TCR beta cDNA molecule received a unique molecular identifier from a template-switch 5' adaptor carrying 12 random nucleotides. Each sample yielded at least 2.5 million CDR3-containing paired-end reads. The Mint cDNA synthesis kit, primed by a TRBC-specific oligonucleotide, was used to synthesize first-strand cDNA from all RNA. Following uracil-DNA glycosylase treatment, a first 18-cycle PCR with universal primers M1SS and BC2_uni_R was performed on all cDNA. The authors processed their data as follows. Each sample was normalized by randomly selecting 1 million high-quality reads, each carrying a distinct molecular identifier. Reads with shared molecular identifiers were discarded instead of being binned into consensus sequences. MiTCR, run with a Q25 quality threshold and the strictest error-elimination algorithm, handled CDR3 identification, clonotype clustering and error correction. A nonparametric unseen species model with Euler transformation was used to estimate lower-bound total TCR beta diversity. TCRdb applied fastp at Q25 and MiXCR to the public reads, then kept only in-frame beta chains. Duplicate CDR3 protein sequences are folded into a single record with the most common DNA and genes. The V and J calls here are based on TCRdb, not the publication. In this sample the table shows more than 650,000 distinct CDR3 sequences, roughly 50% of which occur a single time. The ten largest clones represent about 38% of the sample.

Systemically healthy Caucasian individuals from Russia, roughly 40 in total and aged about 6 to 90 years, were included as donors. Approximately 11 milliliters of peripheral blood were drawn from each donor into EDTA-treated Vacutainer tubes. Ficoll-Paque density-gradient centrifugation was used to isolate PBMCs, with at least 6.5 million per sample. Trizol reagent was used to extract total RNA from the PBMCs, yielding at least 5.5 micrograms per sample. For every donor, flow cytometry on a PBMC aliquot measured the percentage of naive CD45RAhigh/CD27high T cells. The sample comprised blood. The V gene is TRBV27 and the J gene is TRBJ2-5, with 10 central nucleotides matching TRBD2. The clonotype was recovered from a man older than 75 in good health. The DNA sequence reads TGTGCCAGCGGGTCTATAGCGGGAGGCACCCAAGAGACCCAGTACTTC. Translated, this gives CASGSIAGGTQETQYF.